This T cell receptor (beta chain) derives from a study of blood T cell repertoires in COVID-19. Turning to the study itself: Sites across the United States, Italy and Spain contributed samples from acute and convalescent COVID-19. T cells, B-cell-depleted T cells, or PBMCs supplied cDNA or gDNA.

V lost 4 bases and J 2 bases, leaving 13 bases between the germline ends. Looked up from germline, CDR1 is SNHLY and CDR2 is FYNNEI. This CDR3 region has 15 residues. In the authors' workflow: Quantification of nucleated cells was approximated via reference gene primer amplification. Method: immunoSEQ multiplex PCR; TCRdb's copy keeps in-frame clones and lacks some. D and trimming come from the DNA, and the V and J calls and clone size come from that table. The data contain some 270,000 clones, around 82% of them singletons. This clone came up a few times. The chain is built from TRBV2 and TRBJ2-3, with a weak D call TRBD1 (5 bases). Sequencing was performed on peripheral blood. The sequence came from a person aged 70 to 85 with COVID-19, enrolled during active disease. The CDR3 here is CASSAGRPDTDTQYF. CDR3 nucleotides: TGTGCCAGCAGTGCAGGGCGTCCCGACACAGATACGCAGTATTTT. The whole variable domain, filled in from reference TRBV2 and TRBJ2-3, reads EPEVTQTPSHQVTQMGQEVILRCVPISNHLYFYWYRQILGQKVEFLVSFYNNEISEKSEIFDDQFSVERPDGSNFTLKIRSTKLEDSAMYFCASSAGRPDTDTQYFGPGTRLTVL.